These 10 T cell receptor beta chains were all obtained from the same sample, sequenced in a study of regulatory T cells in long-lasting Graves disease. iRepertoire HTBI primers and Arm-PCR of CDR3 regions built TCR beta libraries. MiXCR, run by TCRdb on the multiplex PCR reads, gives a single entry per CDR3 protein. The sample records around 400,000 distinct CDR3 sequences, about an eighth being singletons. Time point meaning: newly diagnosed GD, antithyroid drugs for less than 3 months. PBMC-extracted RNA yielded the TCR library. The same sample was also used in a study of T cells in Graves' hyperthyroidism and ophthalmopathy.

The sample consisted of peripheral blood mononuclear cells (PBMCs), taken at new diagnosis, from a patient treated with antithyroid drugs. The receptors were gathered from a woman younger than 30 with Graves disease.

The chain links TRBV27 to TRBJ1-2, with 7 bases identical to TRBD1. This CDR3 spans 15 amino acids. CDR1 is MNHEY and CDR2 is SMNVEV in the germline V gene (reference sequence). With V trimmed by 4 bases and J by 5 bases, 10 bases remained unmatched. The chain's CDR3 is CASSSLTGAGYGYTF. The DNA for the CDR3 is TGTGCCAGCAGTTCCCTCACAGGGGCTGGGTATGGCTACACCTTC.

This clonotype came up many times. V and J are TRBV18 and TRBJ2-1; 7 nucleotides match TRBD2. This CDR3 is built from 16 residues. Germline values: CDR1 KGHSH, CDR2 LQKENI. V trimming: 3 bases; J trimming: 12 bases; junction bases outside the gene matches: 17. As DNA, the CDR3 is TGTGCCAGCTCACCGTTAACGGGAGGACTCCACAGCGGGCAGTTCTTC. It yields the protein CASSPLTGGLHSGQFF.

This clonotype was counted between two and nine times. The rearrangement uses TRBV7-9 and TRBJ1-2, with D possibly matching TRBD1 (5 bases). The CDR3 has 13 amino acids. The germline gives CDR1 SEHNR, CDR2 FQNEAQ (reference sequence). The V end was cut by 5 bases, the J end by 2 bases, with 9 bases between. The CDR3 sequence: CASSDGTNYGYTF. Written as DNA, the CDR3 is TGTGCCAGCAGCGACGGGACGAACTATGGCTACACCTTC.

This clonotype has only a few counts. The gene calls are TRBV11-2 and TRBJ2-1, with D perhaps being TRBD1 or TRBD2 (5 bases each). This CDR3 comprises 14 residues. Trimming removed 3 bases from V and 6 bases from J, with 12 bases in between. Germline CDR1 and CDR2: SGHAT and FQNNGV. The CDR3 DNA is TGTGCCAGCAGCTTCCCAGGGACCCTCAATGAGCAGTTCTTC. This translates into CASSFPGTLNEQFF. Supplemented by reference TRBV11-2 and TRBJ2-1, the full variable domain reads EAGVAQSPRYKIIEKRQSVAFWCNPISGHATLYWYQQILGQGPKLLIQFQNNGVVDDSQLPKDRFSAERLKGVDSTLKIQPAKLEDSAVYLCASSFPGTLNEQFFGPGTRLTVL.

This clonotype was observed a handful of times. This rearrangement joins TRBV6-1 to TRBJ2-1; D not resolved. CDR1 is MNHNS, CDR2 SASEGT, per germline. The CDR3 sequence is 12 residues long. V was shortened by 9 bases and J by 10 bases, with 16 bases between the two germline ends. CDR3 sequence: CASKSLGREQFF. CDR3 nucleotides: TGTGCCAGTAAATCTTTGGGTCGAGAGCAGTTCTTC.

This clonotype appeared many times. V is TRBV12-3 or TRBV12-4 and J is TRBJ2-7; 7 bases are a match to TRBD1. J gave up 3 bases and V 3 bases, and 2 bases lay outside the gene matches. The CDR3 spans 13 residues. For the CDR3, the DNA is TGTGCCAGCAGTTTCGGGACAGACTACGAGCAGTACGTC. This encodes CASSFGTDYEQYV.

This clonotype was observed many times. The chain carries TRBV9 and TRBJ1-2, with D possibly being TRBD1 (5 bases). This CDR3 has 15 residues. The V gene's germline CDR1 is SGDLS and CDR2 YYNGEE. Trimming pared 4 bases from V and 3 bases from J, leaving 16 bases between. The CDR3 sequence is CASSPSGLLHYGYTF. CDR3 DNA sequence: TGTGCCAGCAGCCCATCGGGACTGCTACACTATGGCTACACCTTC.

This clonotype was detected many times. The DNA for the CDR3 is TGTGCCAGCAGCCGATCCCCCCAAGAGACCCAGTACTTC. As protein: CASSRSPQETQYF. V is TRBV7-9 and J is TRBJ2-5; no clear D gene. There are 13 residues in the CDR3. V lost 5 bases and J lost 1, with 8 bases in between. Germline V gene data show CDR1 as SEHNR and CDR2 as FQNEAQ (reference sequence).

Many counts were recorded for this clonotype. The chain links TRBV28 to TRBJ2-3; no clear D. The CDR3 contains 13 residues. The germline V gene encodes CDR1 MDHEN and CDR2 SYDVKM. Trimming pared 3 bases from V and 4 bases from J, leaving 8 bases between. The CDR3 DNA sequence: TGTGCCAGCAGTTTCTCACCCGCAGATACGCAGTATTTT. This codes for CASSFSPADTQYF.

This clonotype was recorded at least ten times. This chain links TRBV10-3 with TRBJ2-2; 10 positions match TRBD1. This CDR3 has 15 amino acids. After removal of 2 bases from V and 7 bases from J, the junction contained 4 bases not matched to a gene. The V gene's germline CDR1 is ENHRY and CDR2 SYGVKD. In nucleotides, the CDR3 is TGTGCCATCAGTGAGAGACAGGGGGCAAGCGGGGAGCTGTTTTTT. Encoded protein: CAISERQGASGELFF.